This T cell receptor beta chain was sequenced for a study of response to subunit inactivated influenza vaccine. On this clonotype itself: As yet, its antigen is unknown.

TCRdb re-called the RT-PCR reads with MiXCR, one entry per CDR3 protein. The sample consists of around 540,000 distinct CDR3 sequences, 12% of them appearing once. Study conclusions and caveats: Authors suggested that a seasonal influenza vaccination recruits few new T cells each time.

Trimming at V came to 3 bases and at J to 6 bases, leaving 5 bases not matched to a gene. This CDR3 is 14 amino acids long. Germline V gene data show CDR1 as SGHRS and CDR2 as YFSETQ. V gene TRBV5-1 combines with J gene TRBJ2-3; 9 nucleotides line up with TRBD1. This clonotype was sampled from a man aged 50-59 years who received an inactivated influenza vaccine. Sample: PBMCs from blood, taken on the day of vaccination. CDR3 sequence (DNA): TGCGCCAGCAGCTATACAGGGGGCTCGGATACGCAGTATTTT. Protein: CASSYTGGSDTQYF.